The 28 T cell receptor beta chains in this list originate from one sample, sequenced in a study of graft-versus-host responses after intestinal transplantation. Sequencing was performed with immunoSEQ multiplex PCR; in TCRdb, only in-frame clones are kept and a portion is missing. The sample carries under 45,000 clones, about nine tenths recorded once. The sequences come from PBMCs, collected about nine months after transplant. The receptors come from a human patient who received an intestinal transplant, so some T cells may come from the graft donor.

Here the CDR3 DNA reads TGTGCCAGCAGGCAGGGACAGGAAGCTTTCTTT. Its protein product is CASRQGQEAFF. The chain links TRBV6-5 to TRBJ1-1; 7 nucleotides line up with TRBD1. The germline gives CDR1 MNHEY, CDR2 SVGAGI. V lost 6 bases and J lost 8; bases outside the gene matches: 3. The CDR3 has 11 amino acids.

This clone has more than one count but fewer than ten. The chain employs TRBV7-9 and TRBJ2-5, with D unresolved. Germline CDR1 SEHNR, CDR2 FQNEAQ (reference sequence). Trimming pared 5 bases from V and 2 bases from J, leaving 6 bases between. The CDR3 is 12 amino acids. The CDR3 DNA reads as TGTGCCAGCAGCCAACATCAAGAGACCCAGTACTTC. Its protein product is CASSQHQETQYF.

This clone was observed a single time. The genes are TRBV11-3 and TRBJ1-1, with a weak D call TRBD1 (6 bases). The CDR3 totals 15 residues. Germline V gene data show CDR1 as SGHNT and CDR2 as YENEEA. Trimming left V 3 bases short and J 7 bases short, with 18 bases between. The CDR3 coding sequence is TGTGCCAGCAGCTTGCATCCACAGGGATGGGGTGAAGCTTTCTTT. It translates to CASSLHPQGWGEAFF. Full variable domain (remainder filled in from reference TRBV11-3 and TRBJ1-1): EAGVVQSPRYKIIEKKQPVAFWCNPISGHNTLYWYLQNLGQGPELLIRYENEEAVDDSQLPKDRFSAERLKGVDSTLKIQPAELGDSAVYLCASSLHPQGWGEAFFGQGTRLTVV.

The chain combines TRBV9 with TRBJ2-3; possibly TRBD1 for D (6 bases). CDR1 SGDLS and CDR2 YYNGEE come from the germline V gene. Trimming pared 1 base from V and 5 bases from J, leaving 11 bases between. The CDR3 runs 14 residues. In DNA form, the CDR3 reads TGTGCCAGCAGCGTACTTCTAGGGGGAGATACGCAGTATTTT. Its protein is CASSVLLGGDTQYF.

The CDR3 nucleotides are TGTGCCAGCAGCCAAGACTTGGAGGGCTACAATGAGCAGTTCTTC. Amino acid sequence: CASSQDLEGYNEQFF. The rearrangement uses TRBV4-2 and TRBJ2-1; tentative D call: TRBD2 (6 bases). The CDR3 sequence is 15 residues long. Germline values: CDR1 LGHNA, CDR2 YNFKEQ. The ends were cut back, 0 bases at V and 3 bases at J, with 9 bases in the middle.

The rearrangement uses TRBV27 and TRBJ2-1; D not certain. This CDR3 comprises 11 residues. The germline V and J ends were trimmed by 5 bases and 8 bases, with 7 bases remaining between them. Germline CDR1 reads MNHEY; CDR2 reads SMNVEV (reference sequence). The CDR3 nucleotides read TGTGCCAGCAGTATGGCTCATGAGCAGTTCTTC. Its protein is CASSMAHEQFF.

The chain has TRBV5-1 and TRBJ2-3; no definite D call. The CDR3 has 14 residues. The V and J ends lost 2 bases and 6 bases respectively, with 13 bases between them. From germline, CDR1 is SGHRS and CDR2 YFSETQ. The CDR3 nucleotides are TGCGCCAGCAGCTTTTCCAGCCTTAGCGATACGCAGTATTTT. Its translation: CASSFSSLSDTQYF.

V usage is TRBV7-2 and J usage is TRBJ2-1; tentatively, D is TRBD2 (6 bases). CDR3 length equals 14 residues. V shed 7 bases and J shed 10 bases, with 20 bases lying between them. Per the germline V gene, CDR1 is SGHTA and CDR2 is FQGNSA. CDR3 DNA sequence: TGTGCCAGCACCCCGGTAGCGGCACAATGGGAGCAGTTCTTC. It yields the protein CASTPVAAQWEQFF.

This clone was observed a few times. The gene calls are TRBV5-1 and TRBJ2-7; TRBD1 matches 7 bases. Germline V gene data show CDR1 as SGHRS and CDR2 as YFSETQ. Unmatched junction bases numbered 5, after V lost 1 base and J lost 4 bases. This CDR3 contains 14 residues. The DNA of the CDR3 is TGCGCCAGCAGCTTGACAGGGGATCATTACGAGCAGTACTTC. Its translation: CASSLTGDHYEQYF. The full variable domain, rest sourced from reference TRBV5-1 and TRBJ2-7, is KAGVTQTPRYLIKTRGQQVTLSCSPISGHRSVSWYQQTPGQGLQFLFEYFSETQRNKGNFPGRFSGRQFSNSRSEMNVSTLELGDSALYLCASSLTGDHYEQYFGPGTRLTVT.

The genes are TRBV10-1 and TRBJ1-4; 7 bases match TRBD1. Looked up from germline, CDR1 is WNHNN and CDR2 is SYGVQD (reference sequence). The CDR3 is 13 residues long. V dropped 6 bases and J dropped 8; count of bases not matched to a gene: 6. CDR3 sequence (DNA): TGCGCCAGCAGGCTAGGGACAGAAGAAAAACTGTTTTTT. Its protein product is CASRLGTEEKLFF.

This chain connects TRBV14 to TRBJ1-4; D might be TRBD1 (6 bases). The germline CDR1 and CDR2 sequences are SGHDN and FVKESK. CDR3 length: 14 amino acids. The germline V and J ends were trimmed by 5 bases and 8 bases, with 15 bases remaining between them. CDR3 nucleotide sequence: TGTGCCAGCAGCAGAACAGGGTCGGGGGAAAAACTGTTTTTT. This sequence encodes CASSRTGSGEKLFF.

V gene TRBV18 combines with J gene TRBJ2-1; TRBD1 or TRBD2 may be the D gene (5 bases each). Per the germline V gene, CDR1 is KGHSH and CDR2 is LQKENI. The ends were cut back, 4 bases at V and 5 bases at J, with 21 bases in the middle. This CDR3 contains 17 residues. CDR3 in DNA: TGTGCCAGCTCACTGCTTTATATGACAGCGGACGACAATGAGCAGTTCTTC. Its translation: CASSLLYMTADDNEQFF.

The CDR3 coding sequence is TGTGCCAGCAGCGTAGACGGACTTAATGGCTACACCTTC. Its protein product is CASSVDGLNGYTF. The rearrangement uses TRBV9 and TRBJ1-2; D uncertain. CDR1 SGDLS and CDR2 YYNGEE come from the germline V gene. The CDR3 is made up of 13 amino acids. The V end was cut by 0 bases, the J end by 6 bases, with 9 bases between.

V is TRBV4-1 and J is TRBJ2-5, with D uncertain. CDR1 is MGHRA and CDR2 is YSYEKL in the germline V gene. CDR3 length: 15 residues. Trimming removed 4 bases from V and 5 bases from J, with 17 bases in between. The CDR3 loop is CASSPSARPWETQYF. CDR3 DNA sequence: TGCGCCAGCAGCCCGTCGGCGAGGCCCTGGGAGACCCAGTACTTC.

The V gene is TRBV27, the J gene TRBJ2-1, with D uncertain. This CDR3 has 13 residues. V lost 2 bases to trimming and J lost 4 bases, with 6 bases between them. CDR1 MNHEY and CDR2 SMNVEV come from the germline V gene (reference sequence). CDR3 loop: CASSLNTYNEQFF. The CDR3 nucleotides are TGTGCCAGCAGTTTAAACACTTACAATGAGCAGTTCTTC.

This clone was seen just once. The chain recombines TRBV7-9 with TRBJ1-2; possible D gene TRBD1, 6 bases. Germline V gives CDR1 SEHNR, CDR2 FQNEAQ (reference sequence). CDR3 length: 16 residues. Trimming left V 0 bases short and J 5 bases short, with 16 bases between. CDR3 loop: CASSLAWGTFQYGYTF. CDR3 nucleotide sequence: TGTGCCAGCAGCTTAGCGTGGGGGACATTTCAGTATGGCTACACCTTC.

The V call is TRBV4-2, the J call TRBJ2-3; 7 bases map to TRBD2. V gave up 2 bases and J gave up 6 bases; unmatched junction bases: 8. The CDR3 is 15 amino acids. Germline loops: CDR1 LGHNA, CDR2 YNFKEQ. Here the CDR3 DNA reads TGTGCCAGCAGCCAAAGCAGCGGGGTATTGGATACGCAGTATTTT. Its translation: CASSQSSGVLDTQYF.

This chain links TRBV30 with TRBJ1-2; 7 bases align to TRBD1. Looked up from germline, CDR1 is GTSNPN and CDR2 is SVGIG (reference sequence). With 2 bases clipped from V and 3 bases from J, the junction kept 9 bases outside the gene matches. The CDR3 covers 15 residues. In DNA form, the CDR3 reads TGTGCCTGGAGTCACCTGACAGGGAGGGACTATGGCTACACCTTC. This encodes CAWSHLTGRDYGYTF.

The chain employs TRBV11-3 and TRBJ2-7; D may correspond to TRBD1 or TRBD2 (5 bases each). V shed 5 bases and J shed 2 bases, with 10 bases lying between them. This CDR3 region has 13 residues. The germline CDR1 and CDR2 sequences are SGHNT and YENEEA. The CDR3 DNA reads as TGTGCCAGCAGCGCCGGGACGGCCTACGAGCAGTACTTC. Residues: CASSAGTAYEQYF.

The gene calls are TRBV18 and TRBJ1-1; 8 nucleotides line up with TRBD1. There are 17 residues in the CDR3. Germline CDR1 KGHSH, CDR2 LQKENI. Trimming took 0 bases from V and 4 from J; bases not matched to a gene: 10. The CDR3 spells CASSPPGQVSRGTEAFF. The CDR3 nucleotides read TGTGCCAGCTCACCACCGGGACAGGTTTCGAGGGGCACTGAAGCTTTCTTT.

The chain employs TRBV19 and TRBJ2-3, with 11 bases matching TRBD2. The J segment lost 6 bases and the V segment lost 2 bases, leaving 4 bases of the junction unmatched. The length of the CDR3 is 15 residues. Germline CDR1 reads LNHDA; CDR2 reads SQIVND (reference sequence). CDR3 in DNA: TGTGCCAGTAGTATACTAGCGGGGGGTTTTGATACGCAGTATTTT. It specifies CASSILAGGFDTQYF. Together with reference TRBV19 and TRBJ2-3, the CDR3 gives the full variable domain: DGGITQSPKYLFRKEGQNVTLSCEQNLNHDAMYWYRQDPGQGLRLIYYSQIVNDFQKGDIAEGYSVSREKKESFPLTVTSAQKNPTAFYLCASSILAGGFDTQYFGPGTRLTVL.

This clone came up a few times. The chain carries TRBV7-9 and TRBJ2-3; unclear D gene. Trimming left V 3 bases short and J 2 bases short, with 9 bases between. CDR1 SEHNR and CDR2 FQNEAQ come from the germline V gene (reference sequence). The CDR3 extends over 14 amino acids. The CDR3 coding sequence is TGTGCCAGCAGCTTCGGCAGGACCACAGATACGCAGTATTTT. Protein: CASSFGRTTDTQYF. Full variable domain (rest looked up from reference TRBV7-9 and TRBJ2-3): DTGVSQNPRHKITKRGQNVTFRCDPISEHNRLYWYRQTLGQGPEFLTYFQNEAQLEKSRLLSDRFSAERPKGSFSTLEIQRTEQGDSAMYLCASSFGRTTDTQYFGPGTRLTVL.

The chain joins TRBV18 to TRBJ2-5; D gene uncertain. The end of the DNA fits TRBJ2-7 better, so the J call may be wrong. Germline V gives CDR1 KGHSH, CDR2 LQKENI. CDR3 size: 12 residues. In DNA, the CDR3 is TGTGCCAGCTCACCAGGGGCCTACGAGCAGTACTTC. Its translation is CASSPGAYEQYF.

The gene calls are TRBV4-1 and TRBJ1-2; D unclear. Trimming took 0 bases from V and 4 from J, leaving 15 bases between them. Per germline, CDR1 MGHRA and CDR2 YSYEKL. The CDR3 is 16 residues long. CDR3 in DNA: TGCGCCAGCAGCCAAGACGTCCATACTTGGGGCTATGGCTACACCTTC. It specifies CASSQDVHTWGYGYTF.

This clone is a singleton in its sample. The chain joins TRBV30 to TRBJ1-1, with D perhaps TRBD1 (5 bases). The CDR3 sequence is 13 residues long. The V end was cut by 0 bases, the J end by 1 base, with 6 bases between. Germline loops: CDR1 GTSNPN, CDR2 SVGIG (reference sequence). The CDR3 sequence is CAWSVGANTEAFF. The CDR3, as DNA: TGTGCCTGGAGTGTAGGGGCGAACACTGAAGCTTTCTTT.

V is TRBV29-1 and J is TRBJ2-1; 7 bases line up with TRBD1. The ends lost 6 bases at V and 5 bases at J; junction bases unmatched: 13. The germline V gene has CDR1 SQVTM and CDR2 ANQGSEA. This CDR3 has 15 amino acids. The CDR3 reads CSVKTGAAPNNEQFF. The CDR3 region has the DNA TGCAGCGTGAAAACAGGGGCCGCTCCCAACAATGAGCAGTTCTTC.

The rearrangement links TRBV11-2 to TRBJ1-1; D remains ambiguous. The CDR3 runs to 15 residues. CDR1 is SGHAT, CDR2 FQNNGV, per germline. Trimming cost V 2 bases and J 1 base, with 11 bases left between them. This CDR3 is CASSLTRFRNTEAFF. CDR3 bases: TGTGCCAGCAGCTTAACGAGGTTCCGGAACACTGAAGCTTTCTTT. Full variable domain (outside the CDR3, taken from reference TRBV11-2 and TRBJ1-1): EAGVAQSPRYKIIEKRQSVAFWCNPISGHATLYWYQQILGQGPKLLIQFQNNGVVDDSQLPKDRFSAERLKGVDSTLKIQPAKLEDSAVYLCASSLTRFRNTEAFFGQGTRLTVV.

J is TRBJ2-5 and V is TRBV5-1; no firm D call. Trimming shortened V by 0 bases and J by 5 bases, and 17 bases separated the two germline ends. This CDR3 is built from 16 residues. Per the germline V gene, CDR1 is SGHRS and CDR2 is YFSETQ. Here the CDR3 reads CASSLEGPSPRETQYF. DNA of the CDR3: TGCGCCAGCAGCTTGGAAGGTCCGTCTCCTAGGGAGACCCAGTACTTC. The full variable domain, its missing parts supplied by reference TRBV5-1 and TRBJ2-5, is KAGVTQTPRYLIKTRGQQVTLSCSPISGHRSVSWYQQTPGQGLQFLFEYFSETQRNKGNFPGRFSGRQFSNSRSEMNVSTLELGDSALYLCASSLEGPSPRETQYFGPGTRLLVL.